This T cell receptor (beta chain) originates from a study of beta chain features in type 1 diabetes. Regarding the study as a whole: These data did not resolve whether HLA type affects TCRB rearrangement.

The CDR3 runs 14 residues. Germline V gives CDR1 SGHTA, CDR2 FQGNSA. V gave up 4 bases and J gave up 0 bases, with 6 bases separating them. Sorting of CD4+ naive, central memory, regulatory and stem cell-like memory cells was performed via CD45RO/CCR7/CD25/CD127/CD95/CD27. TCRB transcripts that were expressed got sequenced, as all of the isolated RNA had been reverse transcribed. TCRdb keeps only in-frame clones here, not all; method: immunoSEQ multiplex PCR. The sample contains roughly 300,000 clones, 12% to 15% of which appear only once. This clone turned up a few times. Its matching antigen is unknown.

The V gene is TRBV7-2, the J gene TRBJ2-2; a possible D gene is TRBD1 (5 bases). Sequenced input: central memory CD4+ T cells from blood. The sequence was collected from a man younger than 40 in good health. The CDR3 nucleotides read TGTGCCAGCAGCTCCAGGGCGAACACCGGGGAGCTGTTTTTT. It encodes CASSSRANTGELFF.